Reported below is one TCR beta chain. The record originates from a study of shared T cell receptors in the human thymus. The CDR3 has 19 amino acids. Germline-derived CDR1 and CDR2 are LNHNV and YYDKDF (reference sequence). The V segment lost 0 bases and the J segment 2 bases; nucleotides outside the gene matches: 8. Profiled with immunoSEQ multiplex PCR; TCRdb holds only in-frame clones, not every one. The sample holds about 380,000 clones, around 93% seen once. The sample consisted of thymocytes. The sequence was collected from a human donor. The chain couples TRBV15 to TRBJ2-1; 12 nucleotides agree with TRBD2. The CDR3 nucleotides are TGTGCCACCAGCAGAGAAGGACTAGCGGGACCTGAGGCCTACAATGAGCAGTTCTTC. Encoded protein: CATSREGLAGPEAYNEQFF. Filled out from reference TRBV15 and TRBJ2-1, the complete variable domain reads DAMVIQNPRYQVTQFGKPVTLSCSQTLNHNVMYWYQQKSSQAPKLLFHYYDKDFNNEADTPDNFQSRRPNTSFCFLDIRSPGLGDTAMYLCATSREGLAGPEAYNEQFFGPGTRLTVL.